This T cell receptor (beta chain) was retrieved from a study of identical twins. TCRdb itself ran the 5' RACE reads through MiXCR, one entry per CDR3 protein. This table has more than 1.5 million distinct CDR3 sequences, under 35% appearing once. General observations from the study: Less excess twin sharing appeared in beta out-of-frame sequences. The analysis was cross-sectional rather than longitudinal within donors.

With regard to this clonotype: The antigen remains unidentified.

Per the germline V gene, CDR1 is KGHSH and CDR2 is LQKENI. CDR3 length: 13 residues. The V end was cut by 5 bases, the J end by 1 base, with 8 bases between. Sequencing input: cord blood. The chain carries TRBV18 and TRBJ2-5; D gene uncertain. The clonotype was recovered from a newborn girl in good health. CDR3 nucleotides: TGTGCCAGCTCATCGATCCTCCAAGAGACCCAGTACTTC. This gives the protein CASSSILQETQYF.